A selection of T cell receptor beta chains follows, all from one sample in a study of T cell responses to AZD1222 COVID-19 vaccine. Profiled with immunoSEQ multiplex PCR; TCRdb holds only in-frame clones, not every one. The sample records approximately 92,000 clones, around 84% being singletons. Sequencing used peripheral blood, obtained on day 0 of AZD1222 vaccination. Every receptor here comes from an adult in good health. CDR3s include the opening cysteine and the closing phenylalanine or tryptophan. D genes are given only for firm matches. Where a row states a size, it is once, few, many or the class of an expanded clone; other rows omit it.

v_call: TRBV6-5
d_call: .
j_call: TRBJ1-1
clone_size: .
cdr3_nt: TGTGCCAGCATTCCGGGACCGGGGTTTGGGGCTTTCTTT
cdr3_aa: CASIPGPGFGAFF

v_call: TRBV28
d_call: .
j_call: TRBJ1-1
clone_size: .
cdr3_nt: TGTGCCAGCAGTCGGGGGGCCTTGGGCACTGAAGCTTTCTTT
cdr3_aa: CASSRGALGTEAFF

v_call: TRBV30
d_call: TRBD1
j_call: TRBJ2-3
clone_size: .
cdr3_nt: TGTGCCTGTATACAGGGGACAGATACGCAGTATTTT
cdr3_aa: CACIQGTDTQYF

v_call: TRBV19
d_call: .
j_call: TRBJ1-1
clone_size: .
cdr3_nt: TGTGCCAGTAGTATAGCCGAGCACCAACACGCTTTCTTT
cdr3_aa: CASSIAEHQHAFF

v_call: TRBV15
d_call: .
j_call: TRBJ1-3
clone_size: .
cdr3_nt: TGTGCCACGAGGTGGACGGGGAGCTCTGGAAACACCATATATTTT
cdr3_aa: CATRWTGSSGNTIYF

v_call: TRBV12-3/TRBV12-4
d_call: .
j_call: TRBJ1-1
clone_size: .
cdr3_nt: TGTGCCAGCAGTTTATGGGGGAACACTGAAGCTTTCTTT
cdr3_aa: CASSLWGNTEAFF

v_call: TRBV5-1
d_call: .
j_call: TRBJ2-2
clone_size: once
cdr3_nt: TGCGCCAGCAGCCGGGACCCTCAGAACACCGGGGAGCTGTTTTTT
cdr3_aa: CASSRDPQNTGELFF

v_call: TRBV2
d_call: TRBD2
j_call: TRBJ2-1
clone_size: .
cdr3_nt: TGTGCCAGCATGAGCGGGAGTTGGATCAATGAGCAGTTCTTC
cdr3_aa: CASMSGSWINEQFF

v_call: TRBV7-3
d_call: .
j_call: TRBJ2-2
clone_size: .
cdr3_nt: TGTGCCAGCAGCTCCGGTTTTTTGTCAGCCACCGGGGAGCTGTTTTTT
cdr3_aa: CASSSGFLSATGELFF

v_call: TRBV5-1
d_call: TRBD1
j_call: TRBJ1-4
clone_size: .
cdr3_nt: TGCGCCAGCAGCTCACAGGGGTTTGGGGCTAATGAAAAACTGTTTTTT
cdr3_aa: CASSSQGFGANEKLFF

v_call: TRBV29-1
d_call: .
j_call: TRBJ2-7
clone_size: .
cdr3_nt: TGCAGCGCACGGGACGGCACCTACGAGCAGTACTTC
cdr3_aa: CSARDGTYEQYF

v_call: TRBV18
d_call: .
j_call: TRBJ1-1
clone_size: .
cdr3_nt: TGTGCCAGCTCACGGGCCGGGGGCACTGAAGCTTTCTTT
cdr3_aa: CASSRAGGTEAFF

v_call: TRBV6-4
d_call: TRBD1
j_call: TRBJ1-2
clone_size: .
cdr3_nt: TGTGCCAGCAGCAGATTTGGGGGACAGCCTAACTATGGCTACACCTTC
cdr3_aa: CASSRFGGQPNYGYTF

v_call: TRBV4-1
d_call: .
j_call: TRBJ1-4
clone_size: .
cdr3_nt: TGCGCCAGCCAGGAAAAACTGTTTTTT
cdr3_aa: CASQEKLFF

v_call: TRBV7-2
d_call: .
j_call: TRBJ2-5
clone_size: .
cdr3_nt: TGTGCCAGCAGCTCCCCCTCAGGGATATGGGAGACCCAGTACTTC
cdr3_aa: CASSSPSGIWETQYF

v_call: TRBV25-1
d_call: .
j_call: TRBJ2-7
clone_size: .
cdr3_nt: TGTGCCAGCCTTCCCCCGGGACACTCCTACGAGCAGTACTTC
cdr3_aa: CASLPPGHSYEQYF

v_call: TRBV15
d_call: TRBD1
j_call: TRBJ1-1
clone_size: .
cdr3_nt: TGTGCCACCAGCAGAGTTAGACAGGGGAACACTGAAGCTTTCTTT
cdr3_aa: CATSRVRQGNTEAFF

v_call: TRBV7-3
d_call: .
j_call: TRBJ2-1
clone_size: once
cdr3_nt: TGTGCCAGTCGAGGGGCCGGGGATGAGCAGTTCTTC
cdr3_aa: CASRGAGDEQFF

v_call: TRBV18
d_call: TRBD1
j_call: TRBJ2-1
clone_size: .
cdr3_nt: TGTGCCAGCTCACTCGGACAGGCTCACTACAATGAGCAGTTCTTC
cdr3_aa: CASSLGQAHYNEQFF

v_call: TRBV4-1
d_call: .
j_call: TRBJ1-3
clone_size: .
cdr3_nt: TGCGCCAGCAGCCCTATAGAGGCCTACGGCGCTGGAAACACCATATATTTT
cdr3_aa: CASSPIEAYGAGNTIYF

v_call: TRBV10-1
d_call: .
j_call: TRBJ2-7
clone_size: .
cdr3_nt: TGCGCCAGCACCAACTCCGGGGGCTCTAGCTCCTACGAGCAGTACTTC
cdr3_aa: CASTNSGGSSSYEQYF

v_call: TRBV2
d_call: TRBD1
j_call: TRBJ2-2
clone_size: .
cdr3_nt: TGTGCCAGCAGATCAGGGGGCTGGAACACCGGGGAGCTGTTTTTT
cdr3_aa: CASRSGGWNTGELFF

v_call: TRBV19
d_call: .
j_call: TRBJ2-3
clone_size: .
cdr3_nt: TGTGCCAGTAGTATAGAAAGGTTCACAGATACGCAGTATTTT
cdr3_aa: CASSIERFTDTQYF

v_call: TRBV28
d_call: TRBD1
j_call: TRBJ1-6
clone_size: .
cdr3_nt: TGTGCCAGCAGTCGACAGGGGGAAAATTCACCCCTCCACTTT
cdr3_aa: CASSRQGENSPLHF

v_call: TRBV3-1/TRBV3-2
d_call: TRBD1
j_call: TRBJ2-3
clone_size: .
cdr3_nt: TGTGCCAGCAGCCAAGACGAGGGGGCGACGGGCACAGATACGCAGTATTTT
cdr3_aa: CASSQDEGATGTDTQYF

v_call: TRBV12-3/TRBV12-4
d_call: .
j_call: TRBJ1-3
clone_size: .
cdr3_nt: TGTGCCAGCACTATTCCGGGGCAGGACGCCATATATTTT
cdr3_aa: CASTIPGQDAIYF

v_call: TRBV19
d_call: .
j_call: TRBJ2-3
clone_size: .
cdr3_nt: TGTGCCAGTAGTATAGGCCGGGGGCGGACAGATACGCAGTATTTT
cdr3_aa: CASSIGRGRTDTQYF